These T cell receptor beta chains were read from a single sample in a study of shared clonotypes between healthy human individuals. Measured with immunoSEQ multiplex PCR; TCRdb has only the in-frame clones, and not every one. The repertoire includes fewer than 1.4 million clones, roughly 74% of them detected once, and more than 0.55% sits in the top ten. The sequenced sample consisted of memory CD4+ T cells from PBMCs. Receptor source: a man between 18 and 35 years old in good health. Some clones in this sample may be carry-over from other donors' samples. Each CDR3 is given with its conserved first and last residue. D genes are given only for firm matches. The size field is filled for only some rows; it gives once, few, many or a size class.

abundance	v_gene	d_gene	len	j_gene	CDR3nt	CDR3aa
few	TRBV5-4	-	16	TRBJ2-3	TGTGCCAGCAGCTTGGAGGAGGGAGGGGGCGCAGATACGCAGTATTTT	CASSLEEGGGADTQYF
-	TRBV29-1	-	11	TRBJ2-1	TGCAGCGTGGCCCCAGGGACTGAGCAGTTCTTC	CSVAPGTEQFF
-	TRBV5-4	-	13	TRBJ2-7	TGTGCCAGCAGCTTGTTGCCAGGATACGAGCAGTACTTC	CASSLLPGYEQYF
-	TRBV5-8	-	13	TRBJ2-1	TGTGCCAGCAGCTTGGCTTGGGTCTATGAGCAGTTCTTC	CASSLAWVYEQFF
-	TRBV7-9	-	11	TRBJ1-1	TGTGCCAGCAGCTTAAGAGGGGAAGCTTTCTTT	CASSLRGEAFF
-	TRBV28	-	15	TRBJ2-3	TGTGCCAGCCGCGGGCAGGCCCCCAACACAGATACGCAGTATTTT	CASRGQAPNTDTQYF
-	TRBV6-5	-	13	TRBJ2-7	TGTGCCAGCAGCCGACAGCGTAACTACGAGCAGTACTTC	CASSRQRNYEQYF
once	TRBV5-1	TRBD1	13	TRBJ2-5	TGCGCCAGCAGCTTGGGGGACAGGGGGACCCAGTACTTC	CASSLGDRGTQYF
-	TRBV28	-	12	TRBJ2-5	TGTGCCACCCTAGGGGTGGAGGAGACCCAGTACTTC	CATLGVEETQYF
-	TRBV28	-	11	TRBJ2-3	TGTGCCAGCAGCCCACGAGATACGCAGTATTTT	CASSPRDTQYF
once	TRBV11-2	-	14	TRBJ2-2	TGTGCCAGCAGCCCGGAGGTGGAGGCCGGGGAGCTGTTTTTT	CASSPEVEAGELFF
once	TRBV11-3	TRBD1	15	TRBJ1-6	TGTGCCAGCAGCTTGCAGGGACAGGATAATTCACCCCTCCACTTT	CASSLQGQDNSPLHF
-	TRBV5-1	-	13	TRBJ2-1	TGCGCCAGCAGCTTGAGAGGGGACAATGAGCAGTTCTTC	CASSLRGDNEQFF
-	TRBV2	TRBD2	14	TRBJ2-2	TGTGCCATTACTAGCGGGAGTTACACCGGGGAGCTGTTTTTT	CAITSGSYTGELFF
-	TRBV19	TRBD2	14	TRBJ2-5	TGTGCCAGTAGTCCTCTAGCGGTTGGGGAGACCCAGTACTTC	CASSPLAVGETQYF
-	TRBV28	-	13	TRBJ2-7	TGTGCCAGCAGTTCAGGGCAGAACTACGAGCAGTACTTC	CASSSGQNYEQYF
-	TRBV9	-	15	TRBJ2-5	TGTGCCAGCAGCGTAGACTCGGGGTTCCAAGAGACCCAGTACTTC	CASSVDSGFQETQYF